This is a list of T cell receptor beta chains from one sample in a study of early T cells in non-severe SARS-CoV-2 infection. TCRdb re-derived calls from the 5' RACE reads in MiXCR, one entry per CDR3 protein. The data contain about 80,000 distinct CDR3 sequences, 5% to 7% of them singletons. Sequenced input: whole blood. All receptors come from an adult who was a healthcare worker with PCR-confirmed SARS-CoV-2 infection or an uninfected control (not recorded which). Both conserved end residues are part of each CDR3. A D gene is named only where the DNA matches it firmly. Size is omitted from some rows. Given values are once, few, many or a class for expanded clones.

>many|TRBD1|TRBJ1-2|TRBV5-1
TGCGCCAGCAGCGAATACGGACAGGGGAACTATGGCTACACCTTC
CASSEYGQGNYGYTF
>many|.|TRBJ1-1|TRBV11-2
TGTGCCAGCAGCTTAGAATTTGGCAGGATGAACACTGAAGCTTTCTTT
CASSLEFGRMNTEAFF
>few|TRBD1|TRBJ1-1|TRBV12-3/TRBV12-4
TGTGCCAGCAGGGAGGGGACAGGGCGAGACACTGAAGCTTTCTTT
CASREGTGRDTEAFF
>few|.|TRBJ1-2|TRBV6-4
TGTGCCAGCAGGCCGGGACCCGGCTATGGCTACACCTTC
CASRPGPGYGYTF
>.|.|TRBJ2-7|TRBV29-1
TGCAGCGCGACTTTTCCAGGGTTCTACGAGCAGTACTTC
CSATFPGFYEQYF
>.|.|TRBJ1-1|TRBV18
TGTGCCAGCCCACCGCAGGGAGTAGAAGCTTTCTTT
CASPPQGVEAFF
>many|.|TRBJ1-1|TRBV11-2
TGTGCCAGCAGCTCCATCACTGAAGCTTTCTTT
CASSSITEAFF
>many|TRBD1|TRBJ1-5|TRBV7-2
TGTGCCAGCAGCCCACAGGGGGGCAATCAGCCCCAGCATTTT
CASSPQGGNQPQHF
>many|.|TRBJ2-7|TRBV28
TGTGCCACCGCGGACCTGCGCGACGAGCAGTACTTC
CATADLRDEQYF
>many|.|TRBJ2-3|TRBV4-1
TGCGCCAGCAGCCAAGCGACACTAGCCACAGATACGCAGTATTTT
CASSQATLATDTQYF
>few|TRBD1|TRBJ2-1|TRBV28
TGTGCCAGCAGTTCAGGACAGGGTGCAGTGGATGAGCAGTTCTTC
CASSSGQGAVDEQFF
>many|.|TRBJ1-5|TRBV7-9
TGTGCCAGCAGCTTATATGGGAGTGACAATCAGCCCCAGCATTTT
CASSLYGSDNQPQHF
>many|TRBD2|TRBJ2-7|TRBV20-1
TGCAGTGCCGGACTAGCGGTCCCCAGCTCCTACGAGCAGTACTTC
CSAGLAVPSSYEQYF
>few|.|TRBJ2-5|TRBV18
TGTGCCAGCTCACCATCTTTGGGCAGCCTCCAAGAGACCCAGTACTTC
CASSPSLGSLQETQYF
>many|TRBD2|TRBJ2-1|TRBV20-1
TGCAGTGCTAGAACCCCGGGACTAGCGGGAGGGAGATACAATGAGCAGTTCTTC
CSARTPGLAGGRYNEQFF
>many|TRBD1|TRBJ1-3|TRBV18
TGTGCCAGCTCCCGGACAGGGACCTCTGGAAACACCATATATTTT
CASSRTGTSGNTIYF